Given below is one T cell receptor beta chain in context. This sample was taken from a study of control samples from healthy donors and cancer patients. Sequencing used immunoSEQ multiplex PCR; TCRdb keeps in-frame clones, though not all of them. The sample includes 95,000 to 130,000 clones, over 75% of them seen just once. This clonotype was sampled from a woman aged 45-65 years with colorectal cancer. Source material: PBMCs.

The CDR3 DNA sequence: TGTGCCAGCAGTCCGGGGGTACTCAACTATGGCTACACCTTC. It yields the protein CASSPGVLNYGYTF. The chain combines TRBV6-5 with TRBJ1-2; D possibly corresponds to TRBD1 (5 bases). The CDR3 is made up of 14 amino acids. Trimming cost V 5 bases and J 2 bases, with 12 bases left between them. The V gene's germline CDR1 is MNHEY and CDR2 SVGAGI.